Listed here is a single T cell receptor beta chain. Its antigen is unknown. Per-base quality was not reported, and no clone a single base away is much larger than it. This entry is derived from a study of blood T cell repertoires in COVID-19 (TCRdb year 2020). Some background on the complete study: Collaborator samples came from the United States, Italy and Spain and covered acute and convalescent phases of COVID-19. Deeply sampled blood TCRbeta repertoires from subjects exposed to, actively infected with, or recovered from COVID-19 were included in the dataset. Samples were obtained from the ongoing ImmuneRACE study (first 160 participants) and from 1,000 to 1,500 subjects provided by 6 global collaborators. The material from the prospective study consisted of cDNA or gDNA derived from T cells, B-cell-depleted T cells, or PBMCs. The repertoires were released in a freely available public database meant as a resource for research on the immune response to SARS-CoV-2. Sample metadata almost always included a de-identified subject ID, COVID-19 status, age in years and sex. Where HLA class I and class II types were available, the types were taken from metadata supplied by the sample provider, not from assay-based typing. General findings and caveats noted by the study authors: How much clinical and demographic metadata was included differed by source and by participant, and the metadata was provided uncurated.

Trimming takes 3 bases from V and 9 bases from J, and the germline ends sit 13 bases apart. The cysteine opens and the phenylalanine closes a CDR3 of 14 amino acids. Of all the DNA, just the CDR3 is kept, 42 bases in frame from base 1. Looking up the germline V gene (reference sequence) yields CDR1 SGHNT and CDR2 YYREEE. Whole blood was collected in K2EDTA tubes by collaborating institutions according to the institutions' own protocols. For TCRbeta analysis, collaborators shipped samples as frozen whole blood, isolated PBMCs, or DNA extracted from either of those sample types. TCRbeta CDR3 regions were amplified from genomic DNA by means of the immunoSEQ Assay, a bias-controlled multiplex PCR. In the source study's methods: Within the assay, amplification of reference gene primers was used to estimate how many nucleated cells each sample contained. Sequence reads were collapsed and filtered to measure the absolute abundance of every unique TCRbeta CDR3 rearrangement. Productive Simpson clonality was computed per sample as the square root of Simpson's diversity index over productive rearrangements. TCRdb provides this immuneACCESS table in a form limited to in-frame rearrangements. Some clones are lacking; in checked studies, under half of them reflect an unresolved V gene, and why the rest are absent is not known. V, J and clone size are taken as reported in that table, and D and trimming were inferred from the DNA itself. In this sample the table shows under 200,000 clones, about 88% of which occur a single time. The top ten clonotypes cover around 25% of the sample.

The receptor was derived from a man aged 55 to 70 with acute or convalescent COVID-19. Material for sequencing was peripheral blood. The chain links TRBV5-4 with TRBJ1-6, with TRBD1 perhaps the D gene, on 6 matching bases. The CDR3 reads CASSSTQGGSPLHF. The DNA sequence is TGTGCCAGCAGCTCAACACAGGGTGGTTCACCCCTCCACTTT.